The present TCR beta chain was sequenced within a study of OX40 agonist ivuxolimab in advanced cancers. The table lists this clone with a count of one. The CDR3 is 14 amino acids. The germline CDR1 and CDR2 sequences are SNHLY and FYNNEI. V shed 5 bases, J shed 6 bases, and the junction held 5 bases outside the gene matches. Method: immunoSEQ multiplex PCR; TCRdb's copy keeps in-frame clones and lacks some. The sample has about 130,000 clones, 90% seen once. The clonotype was recovered from an adult with an advanced solid tumor such as melanoma, head and neck, liver or kidney cancer. This material consisted of CD4+ or CD8+ T cells sorted from blood, taken in a trial of the OX40 agonist ivuxolimab. The chain uses TRBV2 and TRBJ1-5; 9 bases line up with TRBD1. The CDR3 DNA reads as TGTGCCAGCAGTCTACAGGGGGCGGGTCAGCCCCAGCATTTT. Its protein is CASSLQGAGQPQHF.